Below are 2 T cell receptor beta chains sequenced from a single sample in a study of cytomegalovirus exposure and HLA in healthy donors. PCR employed 60 Vbeta and 13 Jbeta primers. Only in-frame clones appear in the TCRdb table, and some are missing; sequencing was by immunoSEQ multiplex PCR. The table has about 130,000 clones, 70% to 80% seen once. Material for sequencing was PBMCs. The receptors come from a man aged 30 to 45 in good health and CMV-seronegative.

V usage is TRBV5-1 and J usage is TRBJ2-1, with 10 bases lining up with TRBD2. The V segment lost 1 base and the J segment 4 bases; nucleotides outside the gene matches: 5. Germline V gives CDR1 SGHRS, CDR2 YFSETQ. CDR3 length: 16 residues. The CDR3 DNA is TGCGCCAGCAGCTTGCGTCGGACTAGCGGTTACAATGAGCAGTTCTTC. This sequence encodes CASSLRRTSGYNEQFF.

V gene TRBV19 combines with J gene TRBJ1-1; D is possibly TRBD1 (5 bases). The V end lost 1 base, the J end lost 0 bases, and 15 bases lay between the germline ends. The CDR3 consists of 17 residues. Germline V gene sequence: CDR1 LNHDA, CDR2 SQIVND (reference sequence). The CDR3 here is CASSIGRGVFMNTEAFF. CDR3 in DNA: TGTGCCAGTAGTATAGGACGGGGGGTGTTCATGAACACTGAAGCTTTCTTT.